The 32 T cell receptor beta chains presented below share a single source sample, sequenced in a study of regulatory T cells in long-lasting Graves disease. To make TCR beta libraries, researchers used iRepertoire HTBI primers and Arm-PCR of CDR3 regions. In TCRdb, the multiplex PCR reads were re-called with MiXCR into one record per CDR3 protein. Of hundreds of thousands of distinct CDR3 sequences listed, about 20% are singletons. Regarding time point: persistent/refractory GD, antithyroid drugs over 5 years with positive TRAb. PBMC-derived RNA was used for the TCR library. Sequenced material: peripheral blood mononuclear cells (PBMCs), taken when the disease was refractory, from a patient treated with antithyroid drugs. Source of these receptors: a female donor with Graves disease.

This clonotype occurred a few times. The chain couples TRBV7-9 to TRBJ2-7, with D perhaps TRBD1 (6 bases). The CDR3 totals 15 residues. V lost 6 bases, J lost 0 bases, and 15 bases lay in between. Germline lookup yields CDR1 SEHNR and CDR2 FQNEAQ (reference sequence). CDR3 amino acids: CASSGVRGPSYEQYF. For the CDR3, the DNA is TGTGCCAGCAGTGGGGTCAGGGGCCCCTCCTACGAGCAGTACTTC.

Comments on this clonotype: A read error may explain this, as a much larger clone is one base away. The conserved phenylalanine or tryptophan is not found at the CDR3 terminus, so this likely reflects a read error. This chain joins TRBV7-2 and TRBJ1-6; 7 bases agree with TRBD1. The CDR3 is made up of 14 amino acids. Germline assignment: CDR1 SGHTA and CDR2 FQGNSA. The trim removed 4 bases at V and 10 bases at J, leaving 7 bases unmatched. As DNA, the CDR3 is TGTGCCAGCAGCTCCATACAGGGGAACTCACCCCTCCACCTT. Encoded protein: CASSSIQGNSPLHL.

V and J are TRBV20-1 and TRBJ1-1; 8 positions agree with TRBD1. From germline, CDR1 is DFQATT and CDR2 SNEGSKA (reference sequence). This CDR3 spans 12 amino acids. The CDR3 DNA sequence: TGCACCGAGGGACAGGCGAGGGCTGAAGCTTTCTTT. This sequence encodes CTEGQARAEAFF.

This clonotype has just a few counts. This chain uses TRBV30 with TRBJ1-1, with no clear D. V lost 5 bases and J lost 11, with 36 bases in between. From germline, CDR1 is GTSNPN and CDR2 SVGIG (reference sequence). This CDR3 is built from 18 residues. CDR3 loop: CAWVPRLTGRIAHARAFF. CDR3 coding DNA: TGTGCCTGGGTCCCCCGTCTGACCGGACGGATAGCTCACGCTCGGGCTTTCTTT.

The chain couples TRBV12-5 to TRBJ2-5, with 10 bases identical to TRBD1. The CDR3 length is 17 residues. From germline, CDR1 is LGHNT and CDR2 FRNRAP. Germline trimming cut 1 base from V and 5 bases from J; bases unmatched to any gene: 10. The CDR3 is CASGLAHRDRGWETQYF. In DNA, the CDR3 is TGTGCTAGTGGTTTGGCCCACCGGGACAGGGGCTGGGAGACCCAGTACTTC.

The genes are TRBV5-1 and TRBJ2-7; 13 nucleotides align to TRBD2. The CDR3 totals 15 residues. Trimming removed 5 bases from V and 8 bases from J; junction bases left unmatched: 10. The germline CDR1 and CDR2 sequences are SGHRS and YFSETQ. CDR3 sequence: CASRNPGLAGPQQYF. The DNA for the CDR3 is TGCGCCAGCAGAAACCCGGGACTAGCGGGACCCCAGCAGTACTTC.

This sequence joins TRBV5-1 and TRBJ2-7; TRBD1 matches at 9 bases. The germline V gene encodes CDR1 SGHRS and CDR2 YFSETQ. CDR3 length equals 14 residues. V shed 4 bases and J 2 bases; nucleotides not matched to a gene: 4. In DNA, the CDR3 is TGCGCCAGCAGCATGGGACAGGGACCCTACGAGCAGTACTTC. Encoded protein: CASSMGQGPYEQYF.

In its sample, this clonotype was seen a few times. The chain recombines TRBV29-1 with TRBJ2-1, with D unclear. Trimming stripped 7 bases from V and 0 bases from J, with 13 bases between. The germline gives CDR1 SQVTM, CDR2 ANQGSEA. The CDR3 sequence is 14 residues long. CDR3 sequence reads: CSAAPDRSYNEQFF. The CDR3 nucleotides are TGCAGCGCCGCCCCTGATCGCTCCTACAATGAGCAGTTCTTC.

The CDR3 DNA sequence: TGTGCCAGCAGTTACACTAACTATGGCTACACCTTC. It specifies CASSYTNYGYTF. This rearrangement joins TRBV6-5 to TRBJ1-2; no definite D call. Per the germline V gene, CDR1 is MNHEY and CDR2 is SVGAGI. Trimming cost V 2 bases and J 0 bases, with 1 base left between them. The CDR3 covers 12 residues.

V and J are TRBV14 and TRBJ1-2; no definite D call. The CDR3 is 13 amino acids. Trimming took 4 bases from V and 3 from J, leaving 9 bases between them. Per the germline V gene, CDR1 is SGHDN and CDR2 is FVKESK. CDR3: CASSLRTYYGYTF. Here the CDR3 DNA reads TGTGCCAGCAGCCTACGGACCTACTATGGCTACACCTTC.

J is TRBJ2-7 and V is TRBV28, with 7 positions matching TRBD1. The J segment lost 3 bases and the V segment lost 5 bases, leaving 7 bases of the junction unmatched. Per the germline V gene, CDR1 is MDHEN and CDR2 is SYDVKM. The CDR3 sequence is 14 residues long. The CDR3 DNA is TGTGCCAGCAGTGACCCGGGACAGAACTACGAGCAGTACTTC. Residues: CASSDPGQNYEQYF.

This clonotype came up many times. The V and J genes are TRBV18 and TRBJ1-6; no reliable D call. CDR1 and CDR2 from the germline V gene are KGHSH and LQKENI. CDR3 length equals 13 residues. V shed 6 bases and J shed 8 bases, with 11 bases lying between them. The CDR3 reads CASSLTSDSPLHF. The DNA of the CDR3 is TGTGCCAGCTCGCTGACCTCGGATTCACCCCTCCACTTT.

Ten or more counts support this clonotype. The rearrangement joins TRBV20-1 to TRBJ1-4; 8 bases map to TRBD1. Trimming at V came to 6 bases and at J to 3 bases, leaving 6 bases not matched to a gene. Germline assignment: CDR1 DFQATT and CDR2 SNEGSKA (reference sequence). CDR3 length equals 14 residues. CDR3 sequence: CSAAPGQANEKLFF. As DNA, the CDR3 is TGCAGTGCGGCCCCGGGACAGGCTAATGAAAAACTGTTTTTT.

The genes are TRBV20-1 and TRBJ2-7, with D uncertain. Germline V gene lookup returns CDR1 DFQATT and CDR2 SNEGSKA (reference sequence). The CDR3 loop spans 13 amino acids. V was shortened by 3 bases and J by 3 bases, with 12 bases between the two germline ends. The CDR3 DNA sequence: TGCAGTGCTAGGGCCCCCTTCAACTACGAGCAGTACTTC. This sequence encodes CSARAPFNYEQYF.

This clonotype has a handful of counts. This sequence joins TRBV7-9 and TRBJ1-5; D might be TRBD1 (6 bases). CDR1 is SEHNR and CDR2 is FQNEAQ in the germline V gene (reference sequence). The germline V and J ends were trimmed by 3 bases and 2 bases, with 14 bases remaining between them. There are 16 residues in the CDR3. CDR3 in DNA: TGTGCCAGCAGCTTGGGCCAGGGGCTTGGCAATCAGCCCCAGCATTTT. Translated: CASSLGQGLGNQPQHF.

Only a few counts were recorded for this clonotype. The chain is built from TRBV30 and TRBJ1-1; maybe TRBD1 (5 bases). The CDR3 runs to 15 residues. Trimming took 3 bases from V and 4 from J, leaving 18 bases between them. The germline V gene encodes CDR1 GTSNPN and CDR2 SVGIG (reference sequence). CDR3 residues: CAWSRSAGTLTEAFF. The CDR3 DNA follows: TGTGCCTGGAGCAGAAGTGCGGGGACGCTCACTGAAGCTTTCTTT.

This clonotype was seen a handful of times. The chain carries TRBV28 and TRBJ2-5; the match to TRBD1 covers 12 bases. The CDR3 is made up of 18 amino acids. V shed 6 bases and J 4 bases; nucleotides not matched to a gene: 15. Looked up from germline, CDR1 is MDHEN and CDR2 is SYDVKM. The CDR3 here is CASRPPASGQGARETQYF. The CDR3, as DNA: TGTGCCAGCAGGCCACCCGCCTCGGGACAGGGGGCGCGAGAGACCCAGTACTTC.

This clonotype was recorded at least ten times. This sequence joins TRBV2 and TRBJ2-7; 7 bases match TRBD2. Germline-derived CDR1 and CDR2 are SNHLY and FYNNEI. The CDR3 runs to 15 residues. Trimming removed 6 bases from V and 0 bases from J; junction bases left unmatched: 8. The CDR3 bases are TGTGCCAGCAGGGAGCGGGGCCCCAGCTCCTACGAGCAGTACTTC. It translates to CASRERGPSSYEQYF.

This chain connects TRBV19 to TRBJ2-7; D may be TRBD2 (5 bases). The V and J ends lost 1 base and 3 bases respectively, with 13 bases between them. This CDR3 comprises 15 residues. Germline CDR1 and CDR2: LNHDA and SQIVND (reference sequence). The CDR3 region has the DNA TGTGCCAGTAGTATAGGCGGACTTAGAGACTACGAGCAGTACTTC. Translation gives CASSIGGLRDYEQYF.

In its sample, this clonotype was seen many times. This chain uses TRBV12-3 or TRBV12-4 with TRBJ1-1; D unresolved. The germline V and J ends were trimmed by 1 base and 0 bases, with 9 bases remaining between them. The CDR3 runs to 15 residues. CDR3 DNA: TGTGCCAGCAGTTTAGTCAGGCTATTGAACACTGAAGCTTTCTTT. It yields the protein CASSLVRLLNTEAFF.

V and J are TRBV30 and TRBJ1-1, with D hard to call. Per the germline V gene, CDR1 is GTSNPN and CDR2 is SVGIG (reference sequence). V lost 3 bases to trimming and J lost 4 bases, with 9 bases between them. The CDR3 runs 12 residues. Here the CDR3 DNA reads TGTGCCTGGAGGGGAGGAAGCACTGAAGCTTTCTTT. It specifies CAWRGGSTEAFF.

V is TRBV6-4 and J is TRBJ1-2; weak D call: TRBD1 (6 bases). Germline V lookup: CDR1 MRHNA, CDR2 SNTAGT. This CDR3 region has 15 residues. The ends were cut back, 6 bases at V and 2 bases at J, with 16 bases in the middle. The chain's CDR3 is CASSPGGGENYGYTF. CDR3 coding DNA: TGTGCCAGCAGCCCGGGTGGGGGCGAGAACTATGGCTACACCTTC.

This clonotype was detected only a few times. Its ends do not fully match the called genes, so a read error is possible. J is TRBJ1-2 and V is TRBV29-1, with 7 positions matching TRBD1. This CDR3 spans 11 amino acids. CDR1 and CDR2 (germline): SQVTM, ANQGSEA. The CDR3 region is CSVTRDSLLGF. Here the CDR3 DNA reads TGCAGCGTAACCCGGGACAGCTTGCTTGGCTTC.

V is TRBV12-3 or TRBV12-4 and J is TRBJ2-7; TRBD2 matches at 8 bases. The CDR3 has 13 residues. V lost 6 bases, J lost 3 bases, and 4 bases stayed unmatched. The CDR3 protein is CASRPRGVYEQYF. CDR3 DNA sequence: TGTGCCAGCAGGCCGCGGGGGGTCTACGAGCAGTACTTC.

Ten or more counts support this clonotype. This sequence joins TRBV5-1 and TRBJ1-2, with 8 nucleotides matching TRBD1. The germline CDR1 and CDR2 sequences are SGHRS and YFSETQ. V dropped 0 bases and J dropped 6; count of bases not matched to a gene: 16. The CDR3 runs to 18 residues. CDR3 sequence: CASSLVDGTYGQGDGYTF. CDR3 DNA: TGCGCCAGCAGCTTGGTAGATGGAACCTACGGACAGGGAGATGGCTACACCTTC.

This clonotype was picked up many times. The CDR3 sequence is CASRGSGYNEQFF. The CDR3 DNA reads as TGTGCCAGCAGGGGTAGCGGTTACAATGAGCAGTTCTTC. The genes are TRBV28 and TRBJ2-1, with D tentatively TRBD2 (6 bases). Germline CDR1 is MDHEN and CDR2 is SYDVKM. The CDR3 is made up of 13 amino acids. V gave up 6 bases and J gave up 4 bases, with 10 bases separating them.

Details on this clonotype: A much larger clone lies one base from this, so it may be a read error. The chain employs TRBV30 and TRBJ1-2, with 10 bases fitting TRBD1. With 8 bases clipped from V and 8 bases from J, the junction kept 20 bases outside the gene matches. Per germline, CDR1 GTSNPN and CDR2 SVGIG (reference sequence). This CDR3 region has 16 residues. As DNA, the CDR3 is TGTGCCCGGAACAGAGGAGGGGACAGGGGAGGAAGAGGCTACACCTTC. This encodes CARNRGGDRGGRGYTF.

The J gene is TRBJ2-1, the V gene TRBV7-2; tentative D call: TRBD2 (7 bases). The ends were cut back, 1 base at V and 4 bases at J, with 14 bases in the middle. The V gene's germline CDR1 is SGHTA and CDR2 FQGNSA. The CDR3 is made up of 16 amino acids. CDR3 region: CASSLVGGGTYNEQFF. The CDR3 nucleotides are TGTGCCAGCAGCTTAGTAGGGGGGGGAACTTACAATGAGCAGTTCTTC. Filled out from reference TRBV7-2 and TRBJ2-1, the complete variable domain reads GAGVSQSPSNKVTEKGKDVELRCDPISGHTALYWYRQSLGQGLEFLIYFQGNSAPDKSGLPSDRFSAERTGGSVSTLTIQRTQQEDSAVYLCASSLVGGGTYNEQFFGPGTRLTVL.

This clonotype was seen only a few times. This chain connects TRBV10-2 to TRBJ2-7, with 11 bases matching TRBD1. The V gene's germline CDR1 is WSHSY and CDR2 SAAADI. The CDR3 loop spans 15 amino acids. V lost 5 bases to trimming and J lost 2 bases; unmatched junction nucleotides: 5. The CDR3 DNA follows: TGCGCCAGCAGTCAACTGGGACAGGGGGCCTACGAGCAGTACTTC. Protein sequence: CASSQLGQGAYEQYF.

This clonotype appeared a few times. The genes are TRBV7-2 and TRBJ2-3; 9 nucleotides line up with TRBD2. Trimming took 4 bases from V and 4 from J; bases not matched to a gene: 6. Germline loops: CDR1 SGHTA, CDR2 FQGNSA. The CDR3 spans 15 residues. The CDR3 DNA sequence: TGTGCCAGCAGCTCTTTAGCGGGAGCGCCAGATACGCAGTATTTT. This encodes CASSSLAGAPDTQYF.

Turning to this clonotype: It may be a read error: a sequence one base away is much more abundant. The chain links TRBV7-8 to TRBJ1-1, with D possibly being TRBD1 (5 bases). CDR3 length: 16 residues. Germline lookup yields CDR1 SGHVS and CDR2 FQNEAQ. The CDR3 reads CASSFTGGRRNTEASF. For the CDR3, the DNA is TGTGCCAGCAGCTTCACGGGGGGACGGAGGAACACTGAAGCTTCCTTT.

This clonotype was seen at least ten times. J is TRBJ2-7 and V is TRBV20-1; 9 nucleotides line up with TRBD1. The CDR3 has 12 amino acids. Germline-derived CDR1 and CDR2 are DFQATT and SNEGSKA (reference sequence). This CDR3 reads CRAGTGTAEQYF. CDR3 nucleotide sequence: TGCAGGGCCGGGACAGGGACGGCGGAGCAGTACTTC.